The T cell receptor (beta chain) under discussion was sequenced for a study of T cell changes during pregnancy in multiple sclerosis. Trimming took 5 bases from V and 6 from J; bases not matched to a gene: 5. CDR1 SQVTM and CDR2 ANQGSEA come from the germline V gene. This CDR3 comprises 12 residues. Profiling relied on immunoSEQ multiplex PCR, and the TCRdb table lists in-frame clones only, not all of them. Of tens of thousands of clones listed, approximately 95% are singletons. This chain links TRBV29-1 with TRBJ2-3; TRBD1 matches at 7 bases. The clonotype comes from a female donor with multiple sclerosis, enrolled in a pregnancy study. The sample in question was CD4+ T cells from peripheral blood mononuclear cells, obtained after pregnancy. CDR3 DNA sequence: TGCAGCGTTATCCCACAGGGGGATACGCAGTATTTT. It codes for CSVIPQGDTQYF.